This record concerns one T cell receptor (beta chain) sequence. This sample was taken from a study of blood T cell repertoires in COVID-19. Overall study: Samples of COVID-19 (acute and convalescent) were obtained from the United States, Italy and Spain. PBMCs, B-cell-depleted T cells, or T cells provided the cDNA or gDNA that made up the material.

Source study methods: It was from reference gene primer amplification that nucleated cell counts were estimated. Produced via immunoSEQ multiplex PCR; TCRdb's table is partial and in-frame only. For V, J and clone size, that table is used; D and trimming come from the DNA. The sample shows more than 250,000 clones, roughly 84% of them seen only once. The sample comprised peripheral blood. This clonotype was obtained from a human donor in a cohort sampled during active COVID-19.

The CDR3 DNA reads as TGTGCCAGCAGCTTGGAAAGCTTAGCGGGAGGGCCCGACAATGAGCAGTTCTTC. Encoded protein: CASSLESLAGGPDNEQFF. The chain carries TRBV5-5 and TRBJ2-1, with 11 bases matching TRBD2. Germline values: CDR1 SGHKS, CDR2 YYEKEE (reference sequence). V trimming: 0 bases; J trimming: 5 bases; junction bases outside the gene matches: 10. This CDR3 contains 18 residues.